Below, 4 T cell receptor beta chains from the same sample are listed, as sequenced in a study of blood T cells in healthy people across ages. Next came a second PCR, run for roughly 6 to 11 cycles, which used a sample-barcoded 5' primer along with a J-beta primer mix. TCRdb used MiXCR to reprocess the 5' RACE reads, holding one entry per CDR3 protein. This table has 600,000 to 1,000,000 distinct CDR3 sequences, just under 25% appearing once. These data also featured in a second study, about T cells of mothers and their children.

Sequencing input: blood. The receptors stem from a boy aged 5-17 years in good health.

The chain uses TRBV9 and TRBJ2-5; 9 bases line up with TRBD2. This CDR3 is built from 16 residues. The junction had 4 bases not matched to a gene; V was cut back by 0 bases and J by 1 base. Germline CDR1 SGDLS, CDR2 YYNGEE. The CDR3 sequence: CASSVATAGGQETQYF. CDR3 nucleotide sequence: TGTGCCAGCAGCGTAGCTACAGCGGGGGGCCAAGAGACCCAGTACTTC.

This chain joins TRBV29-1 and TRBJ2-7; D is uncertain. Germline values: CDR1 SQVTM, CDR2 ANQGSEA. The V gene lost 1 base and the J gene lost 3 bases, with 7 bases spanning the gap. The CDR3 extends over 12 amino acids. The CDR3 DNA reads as TGCAGCGTTGAAGTATTGGGCTACGAGCAGTACTTC. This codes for CSVEVLGYEQYF.

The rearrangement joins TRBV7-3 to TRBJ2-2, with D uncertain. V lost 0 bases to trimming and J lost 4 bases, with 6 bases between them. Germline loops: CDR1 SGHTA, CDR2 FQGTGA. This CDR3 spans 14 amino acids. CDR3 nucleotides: TGTGCCAGCAGCTTAACGCTCGGCACCGGGGAGCTGTTTTTT. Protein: CASSLTLGTGELFF.

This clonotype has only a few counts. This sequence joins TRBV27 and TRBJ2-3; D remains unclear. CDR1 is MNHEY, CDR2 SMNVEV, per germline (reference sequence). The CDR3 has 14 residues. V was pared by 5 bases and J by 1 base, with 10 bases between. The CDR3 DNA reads TGTGCCAGCAGTCCTACATTACGCACAGATACGCAGTATTTT. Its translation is CASSPTLRTDTQYF.